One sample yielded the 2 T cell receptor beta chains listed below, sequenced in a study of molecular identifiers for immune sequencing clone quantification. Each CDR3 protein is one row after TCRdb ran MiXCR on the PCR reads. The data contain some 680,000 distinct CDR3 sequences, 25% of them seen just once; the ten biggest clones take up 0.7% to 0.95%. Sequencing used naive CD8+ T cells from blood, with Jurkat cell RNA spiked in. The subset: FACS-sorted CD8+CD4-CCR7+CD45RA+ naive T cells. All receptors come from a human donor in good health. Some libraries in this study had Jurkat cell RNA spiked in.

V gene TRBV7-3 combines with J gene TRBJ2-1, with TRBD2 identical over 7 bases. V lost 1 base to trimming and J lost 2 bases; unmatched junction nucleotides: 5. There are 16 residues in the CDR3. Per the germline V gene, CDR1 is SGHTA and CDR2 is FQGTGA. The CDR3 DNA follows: TGTGCCAGCAGCTTAAGTGCCAGCGGGACCTACAATGAGCAGTTCTTC. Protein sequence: CASSLSASGTYNEQFF. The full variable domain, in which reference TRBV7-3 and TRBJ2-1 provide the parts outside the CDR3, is GAGVSQTPSNKVTEKGKYVELRCDPISGHTALYWYRQSLGQGPEFLIYFQGTGAADDSGLPNDRFFAVRPEGSVSTLKIQRTERGDSAVYLCASSLSASGTYNEQFFGPGTRLTVL.

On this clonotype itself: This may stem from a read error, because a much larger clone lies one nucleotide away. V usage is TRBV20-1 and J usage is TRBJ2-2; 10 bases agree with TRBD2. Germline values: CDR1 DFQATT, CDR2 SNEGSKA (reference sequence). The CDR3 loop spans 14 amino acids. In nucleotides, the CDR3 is TGCAGTCTAGCGGGAGAGGGGAACACCGGGGAGCAGTTTTTT. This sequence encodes CSLAGEGNTGEQFF.